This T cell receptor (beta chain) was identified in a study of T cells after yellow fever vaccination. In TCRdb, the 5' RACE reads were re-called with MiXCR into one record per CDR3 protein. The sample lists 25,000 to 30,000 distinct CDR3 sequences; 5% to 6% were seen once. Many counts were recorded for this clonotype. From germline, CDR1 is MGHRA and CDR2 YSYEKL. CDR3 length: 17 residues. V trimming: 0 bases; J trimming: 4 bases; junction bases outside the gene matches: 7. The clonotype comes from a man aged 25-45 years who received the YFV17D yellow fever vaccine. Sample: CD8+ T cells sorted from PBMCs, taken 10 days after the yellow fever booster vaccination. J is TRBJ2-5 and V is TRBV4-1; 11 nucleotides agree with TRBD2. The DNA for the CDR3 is TGCGCCAGCAGCCAAGATGTTTTAGCGGGAGGGCTAGAGACCCAGTACTTC. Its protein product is CASSQDVLAGGLETQYF.